This TCR beta chain was captured by sequencing in a study of T cell responses to AZD1222 COVID-19 vaccine. Study-level points and caveats: Regions left unmutated in variants are reportedly the target of nearly half of spike-specific TCRs. A mostly white British donor set with more females was recruited, and clonal diversity was possibly underestimated. Sampling captured repertoires only after the peak T cell response.

Repertoires were generated with immunoSEQ multiplex PCR, while TCRdb's copy carries only in-frame clones and drops some. The sample holds about 120,000 clones; roughly 85% are singletons and the top ten take less than 10%. Regarding this clone: Its target is not known.

This CDR3 contains 12 residues. V was trimmed by 3 bases and J by 0 bases, leaving 2 bases between them. Looked up from germline, CDR1 is LGHDT and CDR2 is YNNKEL (reference sequence). V is TRBV3-1 (or the pseudogene TRBV3-2) and J is TRBJ1-1; D remains unclear. This sequence originates from an adult in good health. This material consisted of peripheral blood, taken on day 0 of AZD1222 vaccination. For the CDR3, the DNA is TGTGCCAGCAGCCACCTGAACACTGAAGCTTTCTTT. Translation: CASSHLNTEAFF.